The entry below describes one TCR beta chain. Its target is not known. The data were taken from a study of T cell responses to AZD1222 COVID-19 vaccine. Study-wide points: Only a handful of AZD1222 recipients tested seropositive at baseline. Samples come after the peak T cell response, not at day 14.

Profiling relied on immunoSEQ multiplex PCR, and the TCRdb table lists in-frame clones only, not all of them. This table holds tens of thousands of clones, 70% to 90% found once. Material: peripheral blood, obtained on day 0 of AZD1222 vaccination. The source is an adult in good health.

This CDR3 is CASSYLGQDTEAFF. CDR3 bases: TGTGCCAGCAGTTACTTAGGACAGGACACTGAAGCTTTCTTT. This sequence joins TRBV6-5 and TRBJ1-1; 7 bases line up with TRBD1. The germline V gene has CDR1 MNHEY and CDR2 SVGAGI. The CDR3 extends over 14 amino acids. V gave up 1 base and J gave up 3 bases; unmatched junction bases: 2.